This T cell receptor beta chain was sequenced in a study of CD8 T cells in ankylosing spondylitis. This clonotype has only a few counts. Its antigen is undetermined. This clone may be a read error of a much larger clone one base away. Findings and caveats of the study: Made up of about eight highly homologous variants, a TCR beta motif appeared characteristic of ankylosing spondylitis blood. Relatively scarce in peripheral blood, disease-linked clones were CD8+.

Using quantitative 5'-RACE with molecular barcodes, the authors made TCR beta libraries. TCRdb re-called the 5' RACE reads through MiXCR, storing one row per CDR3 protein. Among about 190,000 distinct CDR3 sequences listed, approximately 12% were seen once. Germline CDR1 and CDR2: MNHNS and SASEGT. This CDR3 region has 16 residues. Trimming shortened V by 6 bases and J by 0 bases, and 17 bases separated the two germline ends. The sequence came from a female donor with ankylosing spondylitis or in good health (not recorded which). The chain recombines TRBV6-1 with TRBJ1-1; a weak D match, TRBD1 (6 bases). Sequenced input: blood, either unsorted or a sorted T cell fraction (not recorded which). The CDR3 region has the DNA TGTGCCAGCAGCGGAGGGGGAACTTTTATGAACACTGAAGCTTTCTTT. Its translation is CASSGGGTFMNTEAFF.